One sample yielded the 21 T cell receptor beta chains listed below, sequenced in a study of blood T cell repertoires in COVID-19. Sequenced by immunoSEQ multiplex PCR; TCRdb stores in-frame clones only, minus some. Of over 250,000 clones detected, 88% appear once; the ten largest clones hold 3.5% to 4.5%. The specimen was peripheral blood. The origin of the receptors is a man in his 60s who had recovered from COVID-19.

DNA for the CDR3: TGTGCCAGCAGCCCCACAGGAGACTATGGCTACACCTTC. It yields the protein CASSPTGDYGYTF. This sequence joins TRBV6-5 and TRBJ1-2, with TRBD1 as a possible D gene (5 bases). The germline V gene encodes CDR1 MNHEY and CDR2 SVGAGI. This CDR3 comprises 13 residues. The germline V and J ends were trimmed by 6 bases and 3 bases, with 11 bases remaining between them.

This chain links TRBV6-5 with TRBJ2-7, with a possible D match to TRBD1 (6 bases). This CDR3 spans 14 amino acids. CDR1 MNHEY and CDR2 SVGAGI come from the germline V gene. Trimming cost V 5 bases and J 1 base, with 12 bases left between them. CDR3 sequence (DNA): TGTGCCAGCAGTCAGACAGGCACTTCCTACGAGCAGTACTTC. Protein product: CASSQTGTSYEQYF.

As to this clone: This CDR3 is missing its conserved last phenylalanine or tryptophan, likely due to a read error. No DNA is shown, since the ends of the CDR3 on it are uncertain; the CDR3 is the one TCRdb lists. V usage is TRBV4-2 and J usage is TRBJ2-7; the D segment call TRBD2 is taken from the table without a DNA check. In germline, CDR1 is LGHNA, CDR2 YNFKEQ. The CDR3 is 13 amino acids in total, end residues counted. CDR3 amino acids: CASSQLGDPIRVL.

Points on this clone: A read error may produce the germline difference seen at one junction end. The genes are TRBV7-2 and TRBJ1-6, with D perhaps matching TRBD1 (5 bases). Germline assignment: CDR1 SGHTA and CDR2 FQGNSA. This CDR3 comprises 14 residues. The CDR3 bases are TGTGCCAGCAACTTAGGAGCAGGGCGATCACCCCTCCACTTT. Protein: CASNLGAGRSPLHF.

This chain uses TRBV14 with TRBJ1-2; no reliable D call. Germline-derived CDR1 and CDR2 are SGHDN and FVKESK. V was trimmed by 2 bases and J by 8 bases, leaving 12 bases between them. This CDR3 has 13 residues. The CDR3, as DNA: TGTGCCAGCAGCCAATTTTCCACTAGGGGCTACACCTTC. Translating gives CASSQFSTRGYTF.

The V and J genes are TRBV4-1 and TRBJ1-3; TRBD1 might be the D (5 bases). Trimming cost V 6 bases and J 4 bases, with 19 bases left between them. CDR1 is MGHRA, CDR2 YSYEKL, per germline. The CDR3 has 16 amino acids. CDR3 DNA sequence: TGCGCCAGCAGGACCGGGACTGTTGGTCGGGGAAACACCATATATTTT. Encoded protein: CASRTGTVGRGNTIYF.

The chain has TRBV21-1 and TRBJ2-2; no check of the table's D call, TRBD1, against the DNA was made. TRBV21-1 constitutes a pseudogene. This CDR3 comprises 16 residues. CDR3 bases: TGTGCCAGCAGTTATATGACAGGGGACCGCACCGGGGAGCTGTTTTTT. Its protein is CASSYMTGDRTGELFF.

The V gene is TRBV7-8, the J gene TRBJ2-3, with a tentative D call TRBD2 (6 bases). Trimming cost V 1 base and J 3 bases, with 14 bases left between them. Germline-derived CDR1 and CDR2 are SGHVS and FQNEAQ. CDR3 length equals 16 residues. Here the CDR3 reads CASSLVLASSTDTQYF. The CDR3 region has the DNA TGTGCCAGCAGCTTAGTTCTAGCGAGCTCTACAGATACGCAGTATTTT.

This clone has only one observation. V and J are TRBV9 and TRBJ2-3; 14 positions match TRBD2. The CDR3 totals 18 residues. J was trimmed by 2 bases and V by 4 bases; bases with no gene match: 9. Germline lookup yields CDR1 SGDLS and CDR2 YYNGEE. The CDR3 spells CASSNSEGLAGVTDTQYF. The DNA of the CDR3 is TGTGCCAGCAGCAACTCAGAGGGACTAGCGGGGGTCACAGATACGCAGTATTTT.

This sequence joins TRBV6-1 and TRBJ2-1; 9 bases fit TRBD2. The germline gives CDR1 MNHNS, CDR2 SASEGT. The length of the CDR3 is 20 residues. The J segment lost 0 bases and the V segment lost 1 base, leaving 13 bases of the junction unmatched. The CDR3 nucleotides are TGTGCCAGCAGTGAAGTGAGCGGGGGGCCAATCATTTCCTCCTACAATGAGCAGTTCTTC. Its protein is CASSEVSGGPIISSYNEQFF.

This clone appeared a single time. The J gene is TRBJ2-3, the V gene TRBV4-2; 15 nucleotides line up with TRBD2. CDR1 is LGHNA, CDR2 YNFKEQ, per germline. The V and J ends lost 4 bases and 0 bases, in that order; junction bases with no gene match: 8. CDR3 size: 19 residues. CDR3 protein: CASSPPGLAGGSSTDTQYF. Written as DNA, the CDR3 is TGTGCCAGCAGCCCACCGGGACTAGCGGGGGGCTCTAGCACAGATACGCAGTATTTT.

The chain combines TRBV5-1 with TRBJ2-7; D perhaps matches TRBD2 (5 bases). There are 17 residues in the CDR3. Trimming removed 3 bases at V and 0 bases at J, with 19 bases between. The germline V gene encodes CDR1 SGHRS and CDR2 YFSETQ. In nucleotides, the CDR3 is TGCGCCAGCAGCTCCTTTACTCCTTGGAGGACCTCCTACGAGCAGTACTTC. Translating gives CASSSFTPWRTSYEQYF.

The DNA for the CDR3 is TGTGCCTGGTCGCTGGACAAGAACAATGAGCAGTTCTTC. Amino acid sequence: CAWSLDKNNEQFF. The chain is built from TRBV30 and TRBJ2-1; the D gene is possibly TRBD1 (5 bases). Looked up from germline, CDR1 is GTSNPN and CDR2 is SVGIG (reference sequence). There are 13 residues in the CDR3. Trimming cost V 5 bases and J 5 bases, with 13 bases left between them.

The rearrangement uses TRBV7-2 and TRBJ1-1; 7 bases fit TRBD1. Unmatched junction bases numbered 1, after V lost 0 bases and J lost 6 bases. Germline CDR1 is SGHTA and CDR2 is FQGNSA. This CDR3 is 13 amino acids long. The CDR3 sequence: CASSLAGQSEAFF. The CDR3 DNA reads TGTGCCAGCAGCTTAGCGGGACAGTCTGAAGCTTTCTTT.

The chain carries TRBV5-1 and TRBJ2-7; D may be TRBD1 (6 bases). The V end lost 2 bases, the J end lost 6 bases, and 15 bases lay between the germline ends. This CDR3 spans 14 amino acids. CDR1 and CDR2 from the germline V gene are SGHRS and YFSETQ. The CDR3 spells CASSLNLDRGEQYF. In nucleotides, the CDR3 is TGCGCCAGCAGCTTAAATCTGGACAGAGGCGAGCAGTACTTC.

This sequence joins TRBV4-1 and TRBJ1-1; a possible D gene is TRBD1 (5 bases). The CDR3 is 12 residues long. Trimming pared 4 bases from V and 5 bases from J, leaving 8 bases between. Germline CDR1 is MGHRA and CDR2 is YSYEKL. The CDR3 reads CASSRQGTEAFF. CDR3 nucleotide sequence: TGCGCCAGCAGCCGCCAGGGTACTGAAGCTTTCTTT.

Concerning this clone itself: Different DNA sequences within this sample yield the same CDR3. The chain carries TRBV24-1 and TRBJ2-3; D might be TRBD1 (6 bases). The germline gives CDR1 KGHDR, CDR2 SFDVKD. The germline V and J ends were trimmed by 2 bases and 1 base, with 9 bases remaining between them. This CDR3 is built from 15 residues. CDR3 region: CATSDSGQGTDTQYF. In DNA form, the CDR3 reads TGTGCCACCAGTGATTCGGGACAAGGCACAGATACGCAGTATTTT.

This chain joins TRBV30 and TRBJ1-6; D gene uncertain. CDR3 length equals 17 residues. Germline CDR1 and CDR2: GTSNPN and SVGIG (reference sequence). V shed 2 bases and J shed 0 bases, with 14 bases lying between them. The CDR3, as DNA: TGTGCCTGGAGTCTGGACGGGATAACCTCCTATAATTCACCCCTCCACTTT. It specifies CAWSLDGITSYNSPLHF.

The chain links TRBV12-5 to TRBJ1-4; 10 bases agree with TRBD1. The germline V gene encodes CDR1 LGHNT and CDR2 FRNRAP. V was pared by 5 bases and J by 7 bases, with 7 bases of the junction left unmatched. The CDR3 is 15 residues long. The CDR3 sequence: CASGPGRQGAEKLFF. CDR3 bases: TGTGCTAGTGGTCCCGGACGACAGGGGGCTGAAAAACTGTTTTTT. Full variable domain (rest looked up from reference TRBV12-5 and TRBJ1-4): DARVTQTPRHKVTEMGQEVTMRCQPILGHNTVFWYRQTMMQGLELLAYFRNRAPLDDSGMPKDRFSAEMPDATLATLKIQPSEPRDSAVYFCASGPGRQGAEKLFFGSGTQLSVL.

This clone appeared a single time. DNA of the CDR3: TGTGCCTGGTGTAGGAAAAAAGGGGCGGGGGACACTGAAGCTTTCTTT. Protein: CAWCRKKGAGDTEAFF. The gene calls are TRBV30 and TRBJ1-1; D may be TRBD1 (5 bases). Trimming shortened V by 5 bases and J by 3 bases, and 22 bases separated the two germline ends. The CDR3 spans 16 residues. Germline V lookup: CDR1 GTSNPN, CDR2 SVGIG (reference sequence).

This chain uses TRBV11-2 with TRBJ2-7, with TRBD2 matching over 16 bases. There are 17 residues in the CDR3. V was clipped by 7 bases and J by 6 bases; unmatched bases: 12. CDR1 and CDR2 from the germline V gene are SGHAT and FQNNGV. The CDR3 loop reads CASIKPGTSGGASEQYF. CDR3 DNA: TGTGCCAGCATCAAACCCGGGACTAGCGGGGGGGCCTCCGAGCAGTACTTC.